This is a list of T cell receptor beta chains from one sample in a study of shared clonotypes between healthy human individuals. Only in-frame clones appear in the TCRdb table, and some are missing; sequencing was by immunoSEQ multiplex PCR. The sample includes roughly 2.2 million clones, under 95% of them seen just once. Sequences were obtained from naive CD4+ T cells from PBMCs. Receptors were obtained from a man aged 18-30 years in good health. Some clones in this sample may be carry-over from other donors' samples. Each CDR3 is given without its conserved first and last residue.

v_call,cdr3_aa
TRBV7-9,ASGEGAKWELF
TRBV18,ASSSLGQGQTYEQY
TRBV6-5,ASSYSGLSNQPQH
TRBV19,ASSPRSSGGFYNEQF
TRBV9,ASSPGGGAGLAF
TRBV7-6,ASSPRGMANTEAF
TRBV28,ASSDTGLFYEQY
TRBV4-1,ASSQERGAVIYNEQF
TRBV7-3,ASRSSRGQGYEQY
TRBV28,ASRLAASYNEQF
TRBV15,ATSRGAVQETQY
TRBV27,ASSTLPGGEKLF
TRBV9,ASSPWGTEQF
TRBV29-1,SVEDLAMGAF
TRBV7-9,ASSGQTAVNTEAF
TRBV29-1,SVNSGGGSYEQY
TRBV28,ASRGANEQY